Below, one T cell receptor (beta chain) is given with its context. Other DNA variants within this sample encode the same CDR3. The data originate from a study of shared clonotypes between healthy human individuals. Study at large: A couple of female and a few male donors aged 18 to 49 were enrolled.

CDR1 MDHEN and CDR2 SYDVKM come from the germline V gene. This CDR3 region has 14 residues. Unmatched junction bases numbered 4, after V lost 6 bases and J lost 0 bases. Each subset's genomic DNA was shared equally among a number of immunoSEQ plates. Only in-frame clones appear in the TCRdb table, and some are missing; sequencing was by immunoSEQ multiplex PCR. The sample shows over a million clones, 95% to 99% of them seen only once. The sequenced material came from naive CD4+ T cells sorted from blood. Subset given: CD45RA+ positively selected. The rearrangement uses TRBV28 and TRBJ2-7; TRBD2 matches 8 bases. This sequence was found in a man aged 25 to 40 in good health. The CDR3 sequence is CASSPGGSSYEQYF. CDR3 nucleotides: TGTGCCAGCAGCCCGGGAGGGAGCTCCTACGAGCAGTACTTC. The full variable domain, completed using reference TRBV28 and TRBJ2-7, is DVKVTQSSRYLVKRTGEKVFLECVQDMDHENMFWYRQDPGLGLRLIYFSYDVKMKEKGDIPEGYSVSREKKERFSLILESASTNQTSMYLCASSPGGSSYEQYFGPGTRLTVT.